This TCR beta chain originates from a study of blood T cell repertoires in COVID-19. For the study at large: Donors in the United States, Italy and Spain gave samples during acute or convalescent COVID-19. The analysed material was cDNA or gDNA that came from T cells, B-cell-depleted T cells, or PBMCs.

Per the germline V gene, CDR1 is MNHEY and CDR2 is SVGAGI. This CDR3 spans 15 amino acids. Trimming removed 3 bases at V and 0 bases at J, with 10 bases between. In the original processing: For nucleated cells, counts were estimated from reference gene primer amplification. TCRdb's table, derived via immunoSEQ multiplex PCR, lists solely in-frame clones and lacks some. The V and J calls and clone size were taken over from that table, and D and trimming were inferred from the DNA. The table records over 70,000 clones, around three quarters of them present only once. The sequenced material came from peripheral blood. The clonotype was recovered from a woman over 75 with active or convalescent COVID-19. This chain connects TRBV6-5 to TRBJ2-3, with D tentatively TRBD1 (5 bases). As DNA, the CDR3 is TGTGCCAGCAGTTATGGGGCAGAGAGCACAGATACGCAGTATTTT. As protein: CASSYGAESTDTQYF.